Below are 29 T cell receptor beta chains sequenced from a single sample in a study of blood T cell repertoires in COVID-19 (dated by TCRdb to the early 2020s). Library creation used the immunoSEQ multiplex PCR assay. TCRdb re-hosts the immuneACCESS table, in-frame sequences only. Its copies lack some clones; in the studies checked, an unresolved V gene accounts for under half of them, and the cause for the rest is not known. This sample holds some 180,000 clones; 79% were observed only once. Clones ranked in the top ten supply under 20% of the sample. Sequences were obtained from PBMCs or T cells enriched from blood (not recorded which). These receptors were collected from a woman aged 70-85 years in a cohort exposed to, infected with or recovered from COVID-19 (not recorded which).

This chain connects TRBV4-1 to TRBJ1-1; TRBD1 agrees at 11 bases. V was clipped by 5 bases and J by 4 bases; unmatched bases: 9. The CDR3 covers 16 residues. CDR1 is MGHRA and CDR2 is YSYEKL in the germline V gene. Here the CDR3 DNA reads TGCGCCAGCAGCAGGGGACAGGGGGGGCGCGGCACTGAAGCTTTCTTT. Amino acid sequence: CASSRGQGGRGTEAFF.

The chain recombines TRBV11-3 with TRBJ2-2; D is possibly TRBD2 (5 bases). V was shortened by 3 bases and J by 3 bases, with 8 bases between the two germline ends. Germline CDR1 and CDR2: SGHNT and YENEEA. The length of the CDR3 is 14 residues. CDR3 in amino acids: CASSLGGYTGELFF. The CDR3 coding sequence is TGTGCCAGCAGCTTGGGCGGGTACACCGGGGAGCTGTTTTTT.

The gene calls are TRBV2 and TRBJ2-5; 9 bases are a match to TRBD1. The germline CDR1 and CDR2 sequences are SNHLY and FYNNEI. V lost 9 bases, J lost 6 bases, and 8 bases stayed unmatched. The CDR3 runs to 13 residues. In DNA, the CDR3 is TGTGCCAGAAATCCGGGACAGGGACAGACCCAGTACTTC. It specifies CARNPGQGQTQYF.

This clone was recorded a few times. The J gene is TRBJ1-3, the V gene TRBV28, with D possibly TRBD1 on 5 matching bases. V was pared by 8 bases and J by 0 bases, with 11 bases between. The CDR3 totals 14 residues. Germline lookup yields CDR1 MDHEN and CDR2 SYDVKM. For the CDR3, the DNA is TGTGCCAGCCTCGGCGGGGGCTCTGGAAACACCATATATTTT. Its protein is CASLGGGSGNTIYF.

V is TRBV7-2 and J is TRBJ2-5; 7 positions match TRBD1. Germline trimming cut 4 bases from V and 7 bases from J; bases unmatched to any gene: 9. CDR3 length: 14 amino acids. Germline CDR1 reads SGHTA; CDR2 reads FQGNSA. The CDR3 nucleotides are TGTGCCAGCAGCTCGGGACAGACTTATGGGACCCAGTACTTC. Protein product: CASSSGQTYGTQYF.

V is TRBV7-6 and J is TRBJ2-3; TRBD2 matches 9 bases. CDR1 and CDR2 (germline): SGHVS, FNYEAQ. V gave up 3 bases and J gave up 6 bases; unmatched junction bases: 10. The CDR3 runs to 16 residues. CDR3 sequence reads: CASSFSTGLAGDTQYF. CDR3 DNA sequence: TGTGCCAGCAGCTTTAGTACGGGACTAGCAGGGGATACGCAGTATTTT.

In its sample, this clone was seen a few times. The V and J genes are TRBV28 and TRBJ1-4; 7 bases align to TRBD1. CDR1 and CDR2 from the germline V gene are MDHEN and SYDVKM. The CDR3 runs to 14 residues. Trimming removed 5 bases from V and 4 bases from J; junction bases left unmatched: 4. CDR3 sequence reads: CASSRQGINEKLFF. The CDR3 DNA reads TGTGCCAGCAGTAGACAGGGAATTAATGAAAAACTGTTTTTT.

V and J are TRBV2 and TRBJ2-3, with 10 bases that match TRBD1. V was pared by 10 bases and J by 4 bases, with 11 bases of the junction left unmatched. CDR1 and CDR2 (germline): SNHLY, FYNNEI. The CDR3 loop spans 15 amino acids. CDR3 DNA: TGTGCCACCTCGGTCGAAGGACAGGGGGCAGATACGCAGTATTTT. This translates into CATSVEGQGADTQYF.

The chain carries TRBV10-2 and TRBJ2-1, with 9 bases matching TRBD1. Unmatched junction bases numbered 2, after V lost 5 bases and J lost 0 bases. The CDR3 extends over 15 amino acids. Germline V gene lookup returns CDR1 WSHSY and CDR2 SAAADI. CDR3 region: CASSPGQGSYNEQFF. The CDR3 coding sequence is TGCGCCAGCAGTCCGGGACAGGGCTCCTACAATGAGCAGTTCTTC.

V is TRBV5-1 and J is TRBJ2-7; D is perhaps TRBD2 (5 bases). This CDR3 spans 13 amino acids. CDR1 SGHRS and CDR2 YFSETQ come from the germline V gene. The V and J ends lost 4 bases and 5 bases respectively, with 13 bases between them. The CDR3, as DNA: TGCGCCAGCAGCCAGATTGGGAGCGACGAGCAGTACTTC. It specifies CASSQIGSDEQYF.

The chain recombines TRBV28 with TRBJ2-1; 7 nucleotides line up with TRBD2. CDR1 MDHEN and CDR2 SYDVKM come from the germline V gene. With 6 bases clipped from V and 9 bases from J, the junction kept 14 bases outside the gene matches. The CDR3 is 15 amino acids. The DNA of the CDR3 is TGTGCCAGCAGCGACGGGAGGTCCCACCTCAGTGAGCAGTTCTTC. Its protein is CASSDGRSHLSEQFF.

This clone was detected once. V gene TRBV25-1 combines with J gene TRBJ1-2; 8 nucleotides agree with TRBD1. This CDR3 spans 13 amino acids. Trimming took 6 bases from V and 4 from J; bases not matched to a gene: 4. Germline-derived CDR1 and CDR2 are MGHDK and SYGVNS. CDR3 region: CASSPGQGYGYTF. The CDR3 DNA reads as TGTGCCAGCAGCCCAGGACAGGGCTATGGCTACACCTTC.

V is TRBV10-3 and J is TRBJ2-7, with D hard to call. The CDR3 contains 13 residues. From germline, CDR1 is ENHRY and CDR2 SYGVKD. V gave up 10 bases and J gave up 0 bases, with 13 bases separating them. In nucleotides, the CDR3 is TGTGCCACCTCACTTCCGGGCTCCTACGAGCAGTACTTC. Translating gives CATSLPGSYEQYF.

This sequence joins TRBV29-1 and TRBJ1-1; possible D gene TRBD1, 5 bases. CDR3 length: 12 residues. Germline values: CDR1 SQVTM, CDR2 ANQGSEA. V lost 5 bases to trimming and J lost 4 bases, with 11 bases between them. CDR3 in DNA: TGCAGCGTTATCCTTCAGGGCACTGAAGCTTTCTTT. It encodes CSVILQGTEAFF.

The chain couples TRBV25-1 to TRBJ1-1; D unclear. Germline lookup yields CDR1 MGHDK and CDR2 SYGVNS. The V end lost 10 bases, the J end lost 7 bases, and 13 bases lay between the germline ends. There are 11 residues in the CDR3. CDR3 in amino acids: CATQEGFEAFF. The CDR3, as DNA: TGTGCCACCCAGGAGGGATTTGAAGCTTTCTTT. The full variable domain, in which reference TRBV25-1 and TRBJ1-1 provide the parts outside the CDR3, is EADIYQTPRYLVIGTGKKITLECSQTMGHDKMYWYQQDPGMELHLIHYSYGVNSTEKGDLSSESTVSRIRTEHFPLTLESARPSHTSQYLCATQEGFEAFFGQGTRLTVV.

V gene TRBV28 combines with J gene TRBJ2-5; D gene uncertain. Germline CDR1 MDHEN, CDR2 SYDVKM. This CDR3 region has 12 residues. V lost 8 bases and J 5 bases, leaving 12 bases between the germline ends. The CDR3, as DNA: TGTGCCAGCCACTCACGATCGGAGACCCAGTACTTC. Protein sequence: CASHSRSETQYF.

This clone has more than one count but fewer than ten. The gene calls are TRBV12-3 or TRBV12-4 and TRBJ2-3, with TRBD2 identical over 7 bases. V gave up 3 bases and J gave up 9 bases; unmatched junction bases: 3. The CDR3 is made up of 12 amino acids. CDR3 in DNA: TGTGCCAGCAGTTTTCTAGCGGTCACGCAGTATTTT. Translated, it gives CASSFLAVTQYF.

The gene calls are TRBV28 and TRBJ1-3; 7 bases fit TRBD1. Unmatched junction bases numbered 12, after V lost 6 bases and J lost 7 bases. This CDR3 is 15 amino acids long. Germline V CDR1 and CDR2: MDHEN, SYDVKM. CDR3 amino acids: CASSRQGQTRNTIYF. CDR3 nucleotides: TGTGCCAGCAGCCGACAGGGACAGACCCGGAACACCATATATTTT.

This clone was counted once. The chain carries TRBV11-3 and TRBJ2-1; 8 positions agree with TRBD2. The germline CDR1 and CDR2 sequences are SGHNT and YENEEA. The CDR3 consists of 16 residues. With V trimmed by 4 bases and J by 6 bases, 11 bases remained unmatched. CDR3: CASSSSHGTRGNEQFF. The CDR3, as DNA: TGTGCCAGCAGCTCCTCCCACGGGACTAGGGGCAATGAGCAGTTCTTC.

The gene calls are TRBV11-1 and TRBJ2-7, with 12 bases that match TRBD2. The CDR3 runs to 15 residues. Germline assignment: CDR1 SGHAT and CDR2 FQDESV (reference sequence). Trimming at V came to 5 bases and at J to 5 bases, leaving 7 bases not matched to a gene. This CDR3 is CASSVTSGSSNEQYF. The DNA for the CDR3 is TGTGCCAGCAGCGTGACTAGCGGGAGTTCCAACGAGCAGTACTTC.

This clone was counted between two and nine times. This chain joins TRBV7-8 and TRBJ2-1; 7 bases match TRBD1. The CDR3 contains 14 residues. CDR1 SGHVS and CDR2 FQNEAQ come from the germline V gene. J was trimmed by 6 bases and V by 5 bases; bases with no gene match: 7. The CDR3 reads CASSKGDRVNEQFF. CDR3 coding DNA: TGTGCCAGCAGCAAAGGGGACAGAGTCAATGAGCAGTTCTTC.

The CDR3, as DNA: TGTGCCAGCACCCTGAGGGAGGCCAACACCGGGGAGCTGTTTTTT. Encoded protein: CASTLREANTGELFF. The chain couples TRBV3-1 (or the pseudogene TRBV3-2) to TRBJ2-2, with a tentative D call TRBD2 (6 bases). CDR1 LGHDT and CDR2 YNNKEL come from the germline V gene (reference sequence). Deletions cut 7 bases from V and 2 bases from J, with 14 bases between. CDR3 size: 15 residues.

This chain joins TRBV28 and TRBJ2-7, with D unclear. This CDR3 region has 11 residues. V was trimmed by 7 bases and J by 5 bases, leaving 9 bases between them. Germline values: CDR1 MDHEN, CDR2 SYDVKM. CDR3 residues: CASIHGDEQYF. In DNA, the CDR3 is TGTGCCAGCATTCATGGAGACGAGCAGTACTTC.

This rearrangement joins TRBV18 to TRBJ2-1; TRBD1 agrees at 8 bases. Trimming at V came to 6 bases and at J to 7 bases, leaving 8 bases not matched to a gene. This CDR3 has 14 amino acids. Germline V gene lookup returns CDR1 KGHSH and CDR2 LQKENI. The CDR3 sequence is CASSQDRVMNEQFF. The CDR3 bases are TGTGCCAGCTCGCAGGACAGGGTTATGAATGAGCAGTTCTTC. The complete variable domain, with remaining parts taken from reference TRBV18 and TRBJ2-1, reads NAGVMQNPRHLVRRRGQEARLRCSPMKGHSHVYWYRQLPEEGLKFMVYLQKENIIDESGMPKERFSAEFPKEGPSILRIQQVVRGDSAAYFCASSQDRVMNEQFFGPGTRLTVL.

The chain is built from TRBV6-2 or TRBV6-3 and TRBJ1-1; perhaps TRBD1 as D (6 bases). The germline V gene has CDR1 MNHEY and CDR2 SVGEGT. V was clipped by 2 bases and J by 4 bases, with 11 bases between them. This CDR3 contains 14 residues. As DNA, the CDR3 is TGTGCCAGCAGTTACCAGCAGGGGAGCACTGAAGCTTTCTTT. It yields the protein CASSYQQGSTEAFF.

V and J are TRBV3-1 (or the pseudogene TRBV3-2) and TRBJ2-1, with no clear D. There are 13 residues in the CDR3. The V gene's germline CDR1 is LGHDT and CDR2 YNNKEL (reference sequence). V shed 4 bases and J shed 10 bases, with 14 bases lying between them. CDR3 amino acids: CASSRSSLEEQFF. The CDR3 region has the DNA TGTGCCAGCAGCCGCTCAAGTCTGGAGGAGCAGTTCTTC.

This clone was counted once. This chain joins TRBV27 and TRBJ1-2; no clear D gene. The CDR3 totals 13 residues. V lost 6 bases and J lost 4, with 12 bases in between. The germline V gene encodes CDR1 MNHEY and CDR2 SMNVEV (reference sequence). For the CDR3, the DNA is TGTGCCAGCAGGAGGGAGACGGGCTATGGCTACACCTTC. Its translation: CASRRETGYGYTF.

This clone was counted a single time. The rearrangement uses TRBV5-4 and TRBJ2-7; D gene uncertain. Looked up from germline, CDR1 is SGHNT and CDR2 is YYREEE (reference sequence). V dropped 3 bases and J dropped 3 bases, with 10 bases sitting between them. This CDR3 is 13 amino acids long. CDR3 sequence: CASSSPSSYEQYF. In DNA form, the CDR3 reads TGTGCCAGCAGCTCCCCGTCGAGCTACGAGCAGTACTTC.

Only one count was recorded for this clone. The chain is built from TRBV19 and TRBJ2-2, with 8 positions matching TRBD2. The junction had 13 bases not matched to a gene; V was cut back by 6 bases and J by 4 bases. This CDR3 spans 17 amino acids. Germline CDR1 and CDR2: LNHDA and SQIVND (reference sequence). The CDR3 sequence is CASRRGGSGSVTGELFF. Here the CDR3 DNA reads TGTGCCAGTAGAAGGGGGGGGAGCGGGAGCGTCACCGGGGAGCTGTTTTTT.